The clone carrying this T cell receptor beta chain turned up a few times. Between the trimmed V and J ends, which lost 8 bases and 2 bases, there was a span of 13 bases. Germline V gene data show CDR1 as MNHNY and CDR2 as SVGAGI (reference sequence). The CDR3 runs 13 residues. It was with unique molecular identifiers that the TCRbeta library was prepared. TCRdb re-called the PCR reads through MiXCR, storing one row per CDR3 protein. Among some 200,000 distinct CDR3 sequences listed, approximately 7% were seen once. This entry comes from a study of T-cell reconstitution after alpha-beta-depleted transplantation in children.

V and J are TRBV6-6 and TRBJ2-7; TRBD1 might be the D (5 bases). Sequenced here: PBMCs, sampled before TCRalphabeta/CD19-depleted stem cell transplant. The clonotype comes from a boy aged 2 to 10 with acute lymphoblastic leukemia, due to receive a stem cell transplant. Here the CDR3 reads CASQDRSPYEQYF. The CDR3 region has the DNA TGTGCCAGCCAAGACAGAAGCCCCTACGAGCAGTACTTC.